This T cell receptor beta chain was identified in a study of cytomegalovirus exposure and HLA in healthy donors. Whole-study findings and limits: As a later analysis showed, several of the most significant clusters appeared to be linked to common viral pathogens.

The PCR made use of 60 Vbeta and 13 Jbeta primers. Per the authors' pipeline: About 10 million shared chains were among 65 million to 85 million unique TCR beta chains counted in a later analysis. Profiling relied on immunoSEQ multiplex PCR, and the TCRdb table lists in-frame clones only, not all of them. The V and J calls and clone size come from that table; D and trimming were worked out from the DNA. The data contain about 140,000 clones, 75% to 80% of them singletons. The CDR3 has 14 residues. Per germline, CDR1 SGHRS and CDR2 YFSETQ. Losses at the gene ends were 4 bases for V and 0 bases for J; bases not matched to a gene: 4. As regards this clone: Its antigen is unidentified.

The origin of this receptor is a female donor in good health and CMV-seronegative. What was sequenced was PBMCs. The chain carries TRBV5-1 and TRBJ2-7; 7 nucleotides match TRBD1. CDR3 sequence: CASSRGQLSYEQYF. In DNA, the CDR3 is TGCGCCAGCAGCCGGGGACAGCTCTCCTACGAGCAGTACTTC. The full variable domain, in which reference TRBV5-1 and TRBJ2-7 provide the parts outside the CDR3, is KAGVTQTPRYLIKTRGQQVTLSCSPISGHRSVSWYQQTPGQGLQFLFEYFSETQRNKGNFPGRFSGRQFSNSRSEMNVSTLELGDSALYLCASSRGQLSYEQYFGPGTRLTVT.